A selection of T cell receptor beta chains follows, all from one sample in a study of blood T cell repertoires in COVID-19. The assay was immunoSEQ multiplex PCR, and TCRdb's table has in-frame clones only and misses some. This table has under 150,000 clones, around 89% appearing once. Material: peripheral blood. These receptor sequences come from a man between 45 and 60 years old with active or convalescent COVID-19. Each CDR3 is given with its conserved first and last residue. The order of the fields is clone size, D gene, V gene, J gene, CDR3 protein, CDR3 DNA. D genes are given only for firm matches. Not all rows give a size; the values are once, few, many and, for expanded clones, a class.

abundance: -
d_gene: -
v_gene: TRBV5-6
j_gene: TRBJ2-1
CDR3aa: CASSFGLTGREQFF
CDR3nt: TGTGCCAGCAGCTTCGGACTGACTGGGCGTGAGCAGTTCTTC

abundance: -
d_gene: -
v_gene: TRBV6-1
j_gene: TRBJ2-5
CDR3aa: CASSDLGRRQETQYF
CDR3nt: TGTGCCAGCAGTGATCTGGGGCGGCGGCAAGAGACCCAGTACTTC

abundance: -
d_gene: TRBD2
v_gene: TRBV24-1
j_gene: TRBJ2-2
CDR3aa: CAISDLRLAGVSTGELFF
CDR3nt: TGTGCCATCAGTGATTTGAGACTAGCGGGAGTGAGCACCGGGGAGCTGTTTTTT

abundance: -
d_gene: -
v_gene: TRBV7-2
j_gene: TRBJ2-7
CDR3aa: CASSSDNYEQYF
CDR3nt: TGTGCCAGCAGCTCCGACAACTACGAGCAGTACTTC

abundance: -
d_gene: -
v_gene: TRBV24-1
j_gene: TRBJ2-1
CDR3aa: CATSAGSTFGNEQFF
CDR3nt: TGTGCCACCAGTGCCGGGTCAACGTTTGGCAATGAGCAGTTCTTC

abundance: -
d_gene: TRBD1
v_gene: TRBV6-6
j_gene: TRBJ2-7
CDR3aa: CASSGQGTYEQYF
CDR3nt: TGTGCCAGCAGTGGACAGGGGACCTACGAGCAGTACTTC

abundance: -
d_gene: -
v_gene: TRBV6-5
j_gene: TRBJ1-2
CDR3aa: CASRSQGSGYGYTF
CDR3nt: TGTGCCAGCAGGTCACAGGGTTCTGGCTATGGCTACACCTTC

abundance: -
d_gene: TRBD1
v_gene: TRBV30
j_gene: TRBJ2-5
CDR3aa: CAWSPSTGNRETQYF
CDR3nt: TGTGCCTGGAGTCCATCGACAGGGAACAGGGAGACCCAGTACTTC

abundance: -
d_gene: TRBD1
v_gene: TRBV7-9
j_gene: TRBJ1-1
CDR3aa: CASSLAPGTGSNTEAFF
CDR3nt: TGTGCCAGCAGCTTAGCTCCCGGGACAGGATCCAACACTGAAGCTTTCTTT

abundance: -
d_gene: -
v_gene: TRBV28
j_gene: TRBJ1-5
CDR3aa: CASSLGQASNQPQHF
CDR3nt: TGTGCCAGCAGTTTGGGGCAGGCAAGCAATCAGCCCCAGCATTTT

abundance: -
d_gene: -
v_gene: TRBV18
j_gene: TRBJ1-1
CDR3aa: CASSPTGNTEAFF
CDR3nt: TGTGCCAGCTCACCTACAGGCAACACTGAAGCTTTCTTT

abundance: once
d_gene: TRBD1
v_gene: TRBV24-1
j_gene: TRBJ1-1
CDR3aa: CATSDPRQGALVGAFF
CDR3nt: TGTGCCACCAGTGATCCCAGACAGGGGGCGTTGGTCGGAGCTTTCTTT

abundance: -
d_gene: TRBD2
v_gene: TRBV24-1
j_gene: TRBJ2-1
CDR3aa: CATSDPVAGGEKTYNEQFF
CDR3nt: TGTGCCACCAGTGATCCGGTAGCGGGAGGGGAAAAAACCTACAATGAGCAGTTCTTC

abundance: -
d_gene: -
v_gene: TRBV25-1
j_gene: TRBJ2-2
CDR3aa: CASSETGITGELFF
CDR3nt: TGTGCCAGCAGTGAAACAGGGATCACCGGGGAGCTGTTTTTT

abundance: once
d_gene: -
v_gene: TRBV5-1
j_gene: TRBJ2-5
CDR3aa: CASSLFRQAQETQYF
CDR3nt: TGCGCCAGCAGCTTGTTTCGGCAGGCCCAAGAGACCCAGTACTTC

abundance: -
d_gene: TRBD1
v_gene: TRBV10-3
j_gene: TRBJ2-1
CDR3aa: CAIDQTGDSGEQFF
CDR3nt: TGTGCCATCGACCAGACAGGGGATTCGGGTGAGCAGTTCTTC

abundance: -
d_gene: -
v_gene: TRBV18
j_gene: TRBJ1-2
CDR3aa: CASSPVTGANYGYTF
CDR3nt: TGTGCCAGCTCACCAGTGACAGGAGCTAACTATGGCTACACCTTC

abundance: -
d_gene: -
v_gene: TRBV27
j_gene: TRBJ2-2
CDR3aa: CASSLRGATGELFF
CDR3nt: TGTGCCAGCAGTTTACGGGGGGCGACCGGGGAGCTGTTTTTT

abundance: -
d_gene: TRBD2
v_gene: TRBV4-1
j_gene: TRBJ2-1
CDR3aa: CASRRASGAYNEQFF
CDR3nt: TGCGCCAGCAGAAGGGCTAGCGGGGCTTACAATGAGCAGTTCTTC

abundance: -
d_gene: -
v_gene: TRBV10-2
j_gene: TRBJ2-2
CDR3aa: CASSESIMGRGIPLFF
CDR3nt: TGCGCCAGCAGTGAGTCGATCATGGGACGGGGGATTCCACTGTTTTTT

abundance: -
d_gene: TRBD1
v_gene: TRBV5-1
j_gene: TRBJ1-6
CDR3aa: CASSFALDRGGSPLHF
CDR3nt: TGCGCCAGCAGCTTTGCTCTAGACAGGGGTGGTTCACCCCTCCACTTT

abundance: -
d_gene: TRBD1
v_gene: TRBV30
j_gene: TRBJ1-6
CDR3aa: CAWSRGTANSPLHF
CDR3nt: TGTGCCTGGAGTAGGGGGACAGCCAATTCACCCCTCCACTTT

abundance: -
d_gene: -
v_gene: TRBV6-5
j_gene: TRBJ1-5
CDR3aa: CASTDGGFSNQPQHF
CDR3nt: TGTGCCAGCACAGATGGGGGCTTTAGCAATCAGCCCCAGCATTTT

abundance: -
d_gene: -
v_gene: TRBV28
j_gene: TRBJ1-4
CDR3aa: CASMIRGLREKLFF
CDR3nt: TGTGCCAGTATGATCAGGGGTCTTCGTGAAAAACTGTTTTTT

abundance: -
d_gene: TRBD1
v_gene: TRBV19
j_gene: TRBJ2-7
CDR3aa: CASSRQGYEQYF
CDR3nt: TGTGCCAGTAGTAGACAGGGGTACGAGCAGTACTTC

abundance: once
d_gene: TRBD1
v_gene: TRBV7-2
j_gene: TRBJ1-2
CDR3aa: CASSPGTGINGYTF
CDR3nt: TGTGCCAGCAGCCCGGGGACAGGGATTAATGGCTACACCTTC

abundance: -
d_gene: TRBD1
v_gene: TRBV14
j_gene: TRBJ1-6
CDR3aa: CASSQAPGGNSPLHF
CDR3nt: TGTGCCAGCAGCCAAGCTCCAGGGGGAAATTCACCCCTCCACTTT